This T cell receptor (beta chain) stems from a study of cytomegalovirus exposure and HLA in healthy donors. The CDR3 totals 14 residues. Germline CDR1 reads SQVTM; CDR2 reads ANQGSEA. The V end lost 7 bases, the J end lost 0 bases, and 16 bases lay between the germline ends. The PCR used 60 Vbeta and 13 Jbeta primers. This table comes from immunoSEQ multiplex PCR, and its TCRdb copy is limited to in-frame clones, with some not included. The top ten hold 3.5% to 4% of the sample, which has more than 100,000 clones, 77% seen once. The sample was PBMCs. The genes are TRBV29-1 and TRBJ2-7; D possibly corresponds to TRBD2 (5 bases). This receptor was taken from a human donor in good health. The CDR3: CSAQDPGISYEQYF. In DNA, the CDR3 is TGCAGCGCGCAGGATCCCGGGATCTCCTACGAGCAGTACTTC.